The 26 T cell receptor beta chains in this list originate from one sample, sequenced in a study of graft-versus-host responses after intestinal transplantation. Sequenced by immunoSEQ multiplex PCR; TCRdb stores in-frame clones only, minus some. This sample has around 5,000 clones, with roughly 25% found just once. The material was alloreactive CD4+ T cells from a mixed lymphocyte reaction culture, obtained before transplantation. Subset defined: CFSE-low proliferating T cells sorted from approximately 6-day pre-transplant mixed lymphocyte reaction (GvH or HvG direction). The receptors stem from a human patient who was an organ donor for intestinal transplantation.

V and J are TRBV11-3 and TRBJ1-6; possibly TRBD1 for D (6 bases). The CDR3 runs 15 residues. Looked up from germline, CDR1 is SGHNT and CDR2 is YENEEA. V was cut by 0 bases and J by 5 bases, with 8 bases left in between. The CDR3 here is CASSLDRGNNSPLHF. The DNA of the CDR3 is TGTGCCAGCAGCTTAGACAGGGGAAATAATTCACCCCTCCACTTT. The whole variable domain, filled in from reference TRBV11-3 and TRBJ1-6, reads EAGVVQSPRYKIIEKKQPVAFWCNPISGHNTLYWYLQNLGQGPELLIRYENEEAVDDSQLPKDRFSAERLKGVDSTLKIQPAELGDSAVYLCASSLDRGNNSPLHFGNGTRLTVT.

This clone has a handful of counts. The V call is TRBV6-6, the J call TRBJ2-7, with 7 bases lining up with TRBD1. With 6 bases clipped from V and 3 bases from J, the junction kept 5 bases outside the gene matches. Per the germline V gene, CDR1 is MNHNY and CDR2 is SVGAGI (reference sequence). The CDR3 is made up of 13 amino acids. In DNA form, the CDR3 reads TGTGCCAGCAGGGAACAGGGGTTCTACGAGCAGTACTTC. It specifies CASREQGFYEQYF.

The chain is built from TRBV9 and TRBJ1-1; TRBD1 is a possible D gene (6 bases). The CDR3 sequence is 15 residues long. CDR1 and CDR2 from the germline V gene are SGDLS and YYNGEE. V lost 0 bases and J 1 base, leaving 10 bases between the germline ends. In nucleotides, the CDR3 is TGTGCCAGCAGCGTAGGTGGACAGAGGAACACTGAAGCTTTCTTT. Translated: CASSVGGQRNTEAFF. The full variable domain, its missing parts supplied by reference TRBV9 and TRBJ1-1, is DSGVTQTPKHLITATGQRVTLRCSPRSGDLSVYWYQQSLDQGLQFLIQYYNGEERAKGNILERFSAQQFPDLHSELNLSSLELGDSALYFCASSVGGQRNTEAFFGQGTRLTVV.

This sequence joins TRBV6-1 and TRBJ1-6; 8 bases are a match to TRBD1. CDR3 length: 13 residues. The J segment lost 7 bases and the V segment lost 6 bases, leaving 2 bases of the junction unmatched. The germline V gene encodes CDR1 MNHNS and CDR2 SASEGT. For the CDR3, the DNA is TGTGCCAGCAGCCGACAGGGGAATTCACCCCTCCACTTT. Amino acids: CASSRQGNSPLHF.

The chain has TRBV7-9 and TRBJ1-2, with TRBD1 matching 9 bases. CDR3 length: 14 amino acids. Germline CDR1 and CDR2: SEHNR and FQNEAQ (reference sequence). The V and J ends lost 1 base and 5 bases, in that order; junction bases with no gene match: 2. The CDR3 DNA follows: TGTGCCAGCAGCTTAGGACAGGGGGTTTATGGCTACACCTTC. This gives the protein CASSLGQGVYGYTF.

The V gene is TRBV5-1, the J gene TRBJ2-5; TRBD2 matches 16 bases. Germline V lookup: CDR1 SGHRS, CDR2 YFSETQ. The CDR3 is 16 residues long. The J segment lost 7 bases and the V segment lost 4 bases, leaving 7 bases of the junction unmatched. The CDR3 DNA reads as TGCGCCAGCAGCCCGGGACTAGCGGGGGGGCAATTGACCCAGTACTTC. Protein sequence: CASSPGLAGGQLTQYF.

This clone occurred a few times. The genes are TRBV2 and TRBJ1-1; D perhaps matches TRBD1 (6 bases). The CDR3 contains 13 residues. Germline V gene sequence: CDR1 SNHLY, CDR2 FYNNEI. Trimming stripped 6 bases from V and 4 bases from J, with 12 bases between. The DNA of the CDR3 is TGTGCCAGCAGGGAACAGGGATTCACTGAAGCTTTCTTT. This gives the protein CASREQGFTEAFF.

This clone has just a few counts. The chain carries TRBV5-1 and TRBJ2-1; TRBD1 matches 7 bases. The CDR3 sequence is 15 residues long. Trimming took 3 bases from V and 3 from J; bases not matched to a gene: 6. The germline V gene has CDR1 SGHRS and CDR2 YFSETQ. The CDR3 DNA sequence: TGCGCCAGCAGCTCCTCCGGGACAGACTACAATGAGCAGTTCTTC. Residues: CASSSSGTDYNEQFF.

The genes are TRBV27 and TRBJ2-1; 14 positions match TRBD2. Germline CDR1 is MNHEY and CDR2 is SMNVEV (reference sequence). With 4 bases clipped from V and 8 bases from J, the junction kept 10 bases outside the gene matches. The CDR3 has 17 residues. For the CDR3, the DNA is TGTGCCAGCAGTTGGGGACTAGCGGGGGTCTTACGCGATGAGCAGTTCTTC. Its translation is CASSWGLAGVLRDEQFF.

This clone was seen a few times. The chain couples TRBV6-6 to TRBJ1-2, with 8 nucleotides matching TRBD1. The CDR3 covers 14 residues. CDR1 and CDR2 (germline): MNHNY, SVGAGI (reference sequence). V lost 7 bases to trimming and J lost 5 bases; unmatched junction nucleotides: 9. DNA for the CDR3: TGTGCCAGCAATCGTAACGACAGGGGATATGGCTACACCTTC. Its protein is CASNRNDRGYGYTF.

V gene TRBV5-4 combines with J gene TRBJ2-7; D is perhaps TRBD1 (5 bases). Germline V gene sequence: CDR1 SGHNT, CDR2 YYREEE (reference sequence). The CDR3 covers 13 residues. V lost 4 bases to trimming and J lost 5 bases, with 13 bases between them. CDR3 sequence (DNA): TGTGCCAGCAGCCGGACAAGAAACCACGAGCAGTACTTC. This gives the protein CASSRTRNHEQYF.

The J gene is TRBJ1-4, the V gene TRBV18, with 9 bases identical to TRBD1. Germline V CDR1 and CDR2: KGHSH, LQKENI. With 4 bases clipped from V and 3 bases from J, the junction kept 0 bases outside the gene matches. The CDR3 is 14 residues long. CDR3 nucleotide sequence: TGTGCCAGCTCACACAGGGGGCCTAATGAAAAACTGTTTTTT. Protein sequence: CASSHRGPNEKLFF.

This clone has just a few counts. J is TRBJ2-7 and V is TRBV11-3, with D unresolved. The germline V gene encodes CDR1 SGHNT and CDR2 YENEEA. Trimming shortened V by 0 bases and J by 2 bases, and 2 bases separated the two germline ends. The length of the CDR3 is 12 residues. CDR3 residues: CASSLDTYEQYF. The DNA for the CDR3 is TGTGCCAGCAGCTTAGACACCTACGAGCAGTACTTC.

The J gene is TRBJ2-1, the V gene TRBV10-3, with 9 bases lining up with TRBD1. J was trimmed by 4 bases and V by 2 bases; bases with no gene match: 0. The germline gives CDR1 ENHRY, CDR2 SYGVKD. This CDR3 region has 14 residues. The DNA of the CDR3 is TGTGCCATCAGTGAGGACAGGGGGTACAATGAGCAGTTCTTC. This translates into CAISEDRGYNEQFF.

This clone occurred a few times. The CDR3 coding sequence is TGTGCCACCAGCAGACCAAGGGGACAGTACCAAGAGACCCAGTACTTC. Translation: CATSRPRGQYQETQYF. The chain combines TRBV15 with TRBJ2-5, with 7 bases aligning to TRBD1. With 2 bases clipped from V and 0 bases from J, the junction kept 6 bases outside the gene matches. The CDR3 consists of 16 residues. Germline values: CDR1 LNHNV, CDR2 YYDKDF (reference sequence).

This clone has a handful of counts. This rearrangement joins TRBV11-3 to TRBJ1-1, with D perhaps TRBD1 (6 bases). The germline V gene encodes CDR1 SGHNT and CDR2 YENEEA. The CDR3 sequence is 13 residues long. Trimming took off 2 bases at V and 3 bases at J, with 7 bases between the two ends. The CDR3 nucleotides read TGTGCCAGCAGCTTAACAGGGTACACTGAAGCTTTCTTT. Its translation is CASSLTGYTEAFF.

This clone is labeled medium-sized. This sequence joins TRBV6-1 and TRBJ1-3, with unresolved D. Trimming took 4 bases from V and 3 from J, leaving 7 bases between them. Germline CDR1 and CDR2: MNHNS and SASEGT. This CDR3 is 13 amino acids long. CDR3 in DNA: TGTGCCAGCAGTGTCGGGGTTGGAAACACCATATATTTT. It is translated as CASSVGVGNTIYF.

This chain connects TRBV11-3 to TRBJ2-7; TRBD1 matches at 11 bases. CDR3 size: 19 residues. V dropped 5 bases and J dropped 4; count of bases not matched to a gene: 19. Germline V gives CDR1 SGHNT, CDR2 YENEEA. CDR3 DNA sequence: TGTGCCAGCAGCCCCTACGGACAGGGGGCGGCGGGGGGGCCTTACGAGCAGTACTTC. The encoded protein is CASSPYGQGAAGGPYEQYF.

This clone ranks as medium-sized. The genes are TRBV5-4 and TRBJ1-1, with 8 positions matching TRBD1. V dropped 0 bases and J dropped 4; count of bases not matched to a gene: 5. Germline V lookup: CDR1 SGHNT, CDR2 YYREEE (reference sequence). This CDR3 has 15 amino acids. DNA for the CDR3: TGTGCCAGCAGCTTGGGTATAACAGGGGGCACTGAAGCTTTCTTT. It specifies CASSLGITGGTEAFF.

Written as DNA, the CDR3 is TGCGCCAGCAGCCCTGGACTAGCGGAGGCCGGGGAGCTGTTTTTT. Protein sequence: CASSPGLAEAGELFF. The V call is TRBV5-1, the J call TRBJ2-2; 10 bases fit TRBD2. CDR1 SGHRS and CDR2 YFSETQ come from the germline V gene. The junction had 6 bases not matched to a gene; V was cut back by 4 bases and J by 6 bases. The CDR3 is 15 residues long.

The V call is TRBV6-5, the J call TRBJ1-2; D might be TRBD1 (6 bases). The CDR3 is made up of 13 amino acids. The ends were cut back, 4 bases at V and 8 bases at J, with 14 bases in the middle. Germline V gives CDR1 MNHEY, CDR2 SVGAGI. The CDR3 DNA sequence: TGTGCCAGCAGTTGGGGATACAGGGAAGGCTACACCTTC. It yields the protein CASSWGYREGYTF.

The chain joins TRBV7-3 to TRBJ1-1; D unresolved. The germline V gene has CDR1 SGHTA and CDR2 FQGTGA. The CDR3 length is 17 residues. Trimming removed 0 bases at V and 6 bases at J, with 20 bases between. The CDR3 DNA sequence: TGTGCCAGCAGCTTAACGGTACCAACGGGGTGGTTCGCTGAAGCTTTCTTT. Translating it yields CASSLTVPTGWFAEAFF.

The genes are TRBV7-3 and TRBJ2-3, with TRBD2 matching over 9 bases. The junction had 6 bases not matched to a gene; V was cut back by 6 bases and J by 2 bases. Germline CDR1 is SGHTA and CDR2 is FQGTGA. CDR3 length: 15 residues. The CDR3 DNA follows: TGTGCCAGCAGTGTTAGCGGGAGCCCCACAGATACGCAGTATTTT. It translates to CASSVSGSPTDTQYF.

This clone appeared a few times. The chain has TRBV4-1 and TRBJ2-7; TRBD2 matches 9 bases. Germline V lookup: CDR1 MGHRA, CDR2 YSYEKL. The CDR3 has 15 amino acids. Trimming removed 1 base from V and 2 bases from J; junction bases left unmatched: 3. The CDR3 is CASSQVSGGTYEQYF. CDR3 in DNA: TGCGCCAGCAGCCAAGTTAGCGGGGGAACCTACGAGCAGTACTTC.

This clone turned up a few times. This chain links TRBV5-1 with TRBJ2-1; D is possibly TRBD2 (6 bases). The germline CDR1 and CDR2 sequences are SGHRS and YFSETQ. Trimming shortened V by 6 bases and J by 4 bases, and 17 bases separated the two germline ends. The CDR3 loop spans 15 amino acids. The DNA of the CDR3 is TGCGCCAGCAATTATGGCGGGACCCTTTACAATGAGCAGTTCTTC. Encoded protein: CASNYGGTLYNEQFF.

This clone has only a few counts. The chain recombines TRBV10-3 with TRBJ2-5, with 11 bases aligning to TRBD2. In germline, CDR1 is ENHRY, CDR2 SYGVKD. Trimming removed 6 bases from V and 1 base from J; junction bases left unmatched: 13. This CDR3 is built from 18 residues. The CDR3 loop reads CAISESGLAGGTQETQYF. CDR3 coding DNA: TGTGCCATCAGCGAATCTGGGCTAGCGGGGGGCACCCAAGAGACCCAGTACTTC.